Below, 6 T cell receptor beta chains from the same sample are listed, as sequenced in a study of OX40 agonist ivuxolimab in advanced cancers. The assay was immunoSEQ multiplex PCR, and TCRdb's table has in-frame clones only and misses some. The table has approximately 70,000 clones, 75% to 90% seen once. The material sequenced was CD4+ or CD8+ T cells sorted from blood, taken in a trial of the OX40 agonist ivuxolimab. The receptors come from an adult with an advanced solid tumor such as melanoma, head and neck, liver or kidney cancer.

Written as DNA, the CDR3 is TGCGCCAGCAGCCCCGACAGGGCAGATACGCAGTATTTT. Residues: CASSPDRADTQYF. The chain employs TRBV5-1 and TRBJ2-3; 7 bases align to TRBD1. The ends lost 4 bases at V and 4 bases at J; junction bases unmatched: 3. Germline V gene lookup returns CDR1 SGHRS and CDR2 YFSETQ. This CDR3 region has 13 residues.

This clone appeared a few times. The V gene is TRBV2, the J gene TRBJ1-5; D may be TRBD1 (6 bases). V gave up 3 bases and J gave up 8 bases, with 17 bases separating them. The CDR3 covers 15 residues. Germline-derived CDR1 and CDR2 are SNHLY and FYNNEI. The CDR3 is CASSEWGGLVEPQHF. The CDR3 DNA follows: TGTGCCAGCAGTGAGTGGGGGGGCTTAGTAGAGCCCCAGCATTTT. Based on the CDR3 plus reference TRBV2 and TRBJ1-5, the full variable domain is EPEVTQTPSHQVTQMGQEVILRCVPISNHLYFYWYRQILGQKVEFLVSFYNNEISEKSEIFDDQFSVERPDGSNFTLKIRSTKLEDSAMYFCASSEWGGLVEPQHFGDGTRLSIL.

This rearrangement joins TRBV27 to TRBJ2-7; D not resolved. The V gene's germline CDR1 is MNHEY and CDR2 SMNVEV (reference sequence). V was trimmed by 0 bases and J by 6 bases, leaving 12 bases between them. The CDR3 consists of 14 residues. CDR3 in DNA: TGTGCCAGCAGTTTATCCCTCTTAGGTAGCGAGCAGTACTTC. Its protein product is CASSLSLLGSEQYF.

The chain recombines TRBV30 with TRBJ1-1; the D is unclear. The V end lost 0 bases, the J end lost 0 bases, and 5 bases lay between the germline ends. There are 13 residues in the CDR3. Per the germline V gene, CDR1 is GTSNPN and CDR2 is SVGIG (reference sequence). This chain's CDR3 is CAWSVRVNTEAFF. In DNA form, the CDR3 reads TGTGCCTGGAGTGTAAGAGTGAACACTGAAGCTTTCTTT.

The rearrangement joins TRBV5-6 to TRBJ2-1, with 7 bases fitting TRBD2. The trim removed 1 base at V and 4 bases at J, leaving 8 bases unmatched. Germline V gives CDR1 SGHDT, CDR2 YYEEEE. The CDR3 length is 16 residues. CDR3 bases: TGTGCCAGCAGCTTGCCCCTGGGACTAACTTACAATGAGCAGTTCTTC. It specifies CASSLPLGLTYNEQFF.

V is TRBV9 and J is TRBJ2-2; 8 bases agree with TRBD2. Unmatched junction bases numbered 5, after V lost 6 bases and J lost 1 base. Germline CDR1 reads SGDLS; CDR2 reads YYNGEE. The CDR3 spans 15 residues. The CDR3 loop reads CASMAGLGNTGELFF. DNA for the CDR3: TGTGCCAGCATGGCGGGACTAGGGAACACCGGGGAGCTGTTTTTT.